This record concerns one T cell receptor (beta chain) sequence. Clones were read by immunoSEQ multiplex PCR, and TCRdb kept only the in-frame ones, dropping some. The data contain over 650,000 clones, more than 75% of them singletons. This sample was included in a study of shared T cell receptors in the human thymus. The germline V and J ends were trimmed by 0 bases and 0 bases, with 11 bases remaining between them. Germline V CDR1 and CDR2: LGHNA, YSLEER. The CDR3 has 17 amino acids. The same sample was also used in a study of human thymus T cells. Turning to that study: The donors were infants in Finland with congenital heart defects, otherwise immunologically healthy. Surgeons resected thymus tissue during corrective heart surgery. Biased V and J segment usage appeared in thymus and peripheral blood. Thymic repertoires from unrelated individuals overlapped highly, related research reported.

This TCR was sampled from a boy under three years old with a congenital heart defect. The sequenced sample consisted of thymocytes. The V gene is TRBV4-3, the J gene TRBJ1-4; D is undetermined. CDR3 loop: CASSQDNRFATNEKLFF. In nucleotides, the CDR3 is TGCGCCAGCAGCCAAGATAACAGATTTGCAACTAATGAAAAACTGTTTTTT.